Reported below is one TCR beta chain. Patients from Seattle were sampled longitudinally, starting during active infection. Generated by immunoSEQ multiplex PCR, the TCRdb table keeps only in-frame clones and is missing some. The table has about 300,000 clones, roughly 91% seen once; the top ten hold 1.8%. The CDR3 spans 12 residues. Trimming stripped 3 bases from V and 5 bases from J, with 7 bases between. Germline V gene data show CDR1 as SEHNR and CDR2 as FQNEAQ (reference sequence). This entry comes from a study of blood T cell repertoires in COVID-19. At the level of the study: Some COVID-19 samples were acute and others convalescent; all came from the United States, Italy and Spain. In each case, the material was cDNA or gDNA derived from T cells, B-cell-depleted T cells, or PBMCs.

The genes are TRBV7-9 and TRBJ1-2, with D perhaps TRBD1 (5 bases). The sequence was obtained from a woman in her thirties with COVID-19, enrolled during active disease. What was sequenced was peripheral blood. DNA for the CDR3: TGTGCCAGCAGCTTCAGACAGTATGGCTACACCTTC. This encodes CASSFRQYGYTF.